This T cell receptor (beta chain) is from a study of blood T cell repertoires in COVID-19. Study overall: Sources were T cells, B-cell-depleted T cells, or PBMCs; the material itself was cDNA or gDNA.

Methods used by the authors: Amplification from reference gene primers served as the basis for estimated nucleated cell counts. Data came from immunoSEQ multiplex PCR; TCRdb stores just in-frame clones and leaves some out. That table is the source of V, J and clone size, and D and trimming were worked out from the DNA. The sample lists around 65,000 clones, approximately 91% occurring once. This CDR3 comprises 16 residues. CDR1 and CDR2 from the germline V gene are MNHEY and SVGEGT. Trimming at V came to 1 base and at J to 2 bases, leaving 7 bases not matched to a gene. This clonotype was obtained from a human donor in a cohort sampled during active COVID-19. The specimen sequenced was peripheral blood. The V and J genes are TRBV6-2 or TRBV6-3 and TRBJ1-2; TRBD1 matches 7 bases. The CDR3 region is CASSYFLGTANYGYTF. For the CDR3, the DNA is TGTGCCAGCAGTTACTTCCTTGGGACAGCGAACTATGGCTACACCTTC.